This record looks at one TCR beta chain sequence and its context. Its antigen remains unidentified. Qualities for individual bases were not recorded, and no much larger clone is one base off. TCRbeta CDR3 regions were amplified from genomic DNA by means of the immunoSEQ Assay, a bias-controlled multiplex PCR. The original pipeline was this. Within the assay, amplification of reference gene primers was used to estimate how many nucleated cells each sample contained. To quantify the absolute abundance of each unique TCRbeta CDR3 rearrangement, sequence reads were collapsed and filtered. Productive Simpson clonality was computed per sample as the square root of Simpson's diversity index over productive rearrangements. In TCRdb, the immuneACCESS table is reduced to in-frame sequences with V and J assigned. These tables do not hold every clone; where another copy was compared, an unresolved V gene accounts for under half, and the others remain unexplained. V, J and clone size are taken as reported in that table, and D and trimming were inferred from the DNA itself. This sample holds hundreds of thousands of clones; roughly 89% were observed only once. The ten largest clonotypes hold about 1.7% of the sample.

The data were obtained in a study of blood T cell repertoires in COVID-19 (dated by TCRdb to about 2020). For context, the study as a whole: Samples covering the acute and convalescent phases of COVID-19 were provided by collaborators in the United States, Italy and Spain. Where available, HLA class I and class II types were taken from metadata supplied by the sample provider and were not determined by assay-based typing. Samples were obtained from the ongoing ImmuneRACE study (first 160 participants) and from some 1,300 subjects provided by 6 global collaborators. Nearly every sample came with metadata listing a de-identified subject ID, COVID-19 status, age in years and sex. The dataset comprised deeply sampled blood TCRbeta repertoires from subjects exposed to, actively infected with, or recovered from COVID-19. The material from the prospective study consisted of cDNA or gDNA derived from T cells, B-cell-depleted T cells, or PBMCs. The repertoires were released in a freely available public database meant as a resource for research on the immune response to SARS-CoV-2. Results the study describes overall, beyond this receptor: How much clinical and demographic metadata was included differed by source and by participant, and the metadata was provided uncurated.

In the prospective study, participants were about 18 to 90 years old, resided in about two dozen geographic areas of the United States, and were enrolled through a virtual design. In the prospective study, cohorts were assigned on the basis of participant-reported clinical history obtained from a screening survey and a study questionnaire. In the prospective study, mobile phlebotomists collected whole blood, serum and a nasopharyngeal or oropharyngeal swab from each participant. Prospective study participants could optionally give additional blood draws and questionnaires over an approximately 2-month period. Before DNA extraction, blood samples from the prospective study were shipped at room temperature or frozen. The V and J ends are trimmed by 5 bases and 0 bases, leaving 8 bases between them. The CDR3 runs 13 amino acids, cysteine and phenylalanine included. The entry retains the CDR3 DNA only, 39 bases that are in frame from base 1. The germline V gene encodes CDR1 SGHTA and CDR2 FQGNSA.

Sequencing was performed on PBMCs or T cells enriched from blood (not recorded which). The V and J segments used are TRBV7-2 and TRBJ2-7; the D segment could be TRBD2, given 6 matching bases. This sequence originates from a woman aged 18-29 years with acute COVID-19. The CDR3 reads CASSGGNSYEQYF. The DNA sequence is TGTGCCAGCAGCGGGGGGAACTCCTACGAGCAGTACTTC.